Shown below are 3 T cell receptor beta chains from a single sample sequenced in a study of T-cell memory formation after mild COVID-19. TCRdb ran MiXCR on the 5' RACE reads and lists one entry per CDR3 protein. The sample lists about 430,000 distinct CDR3 sequences, approximately 24% seen once, with 7.5% to 10% in the top ten. Sequenced material: PBMCs or a T cell subset sorted from them (not recorded which). The receptors stem from an adult woman who had mild COVID-19 (a few samples of this study predate the infection). Cell type and time point are not known.

In its sample, this clonotype was seen once. This chain joins TRBV6-5 and TRBJ1-1, with no clear D. The CDR3 has 14 residues. V lost 0 bases to trimming and J lost 4 bases, with 9 bases between them. Germline lookup yields CDR1 MNHEY and CDR2 SVGAGI. This chain's CDR3 is CASSYSREGTEAFF. As DNA, the CDR3 is TGTGCCAGCAGTTACTCCCGGGAGGGCACTGAAGCTTTCTTT.

This clonotype was counted ten times or more. The rearrangement uses TRBV5-1 and TRBJ2-3; 7 bases fit TRBD1. Germline CDR1 reads SGHRS; CDR2 reads YFSETQ. V lost 5 bases and J lost 5; bases outside the gene matches: 5. This CDR3 is built from 13 residues. The CDR3 region is CASSSGTEDTQYF. CDR3 in DNA: TGCGCCAGCAGTTCCGGGACAGAAGATACGCAGTATTTT.

The J gene is TRBJ2-1, the V gene TRBV14; D gene unclear. Germline V gene sequence: CDR1 SGHDN, CDR2 FVKESK. V shed 3 bases and J shed 4 bases, with 7 bases lying between them. This CDR3 comprises 13 residues. In DNA, the CDR3 is TGTGCCAGCAGCCACAACAGATACAATGAGCAGTTCTTC. This gives the protein CASSHNRYNEQFF.